One and the same sample provided the 29 T cell receptor beta chains below, sequenced in a study of blood T cells in healthy people across ages. A J-beta primer mix and a sample-barcoded 5' primer were used in a second PCR of about 6 to 12 cycles. TCRdb used MiXCR to reprocess the 5' RACE reads, holding one entry per CDR3 protein. In the table there are roughly 680,000 distinct CDR3 sequences, 45% to 50% of which are singletons. Sequencing input: blood. The receptors originated from a woman aged 55 to 70 in good health.

This clonotype came up a few times. The rearrangement links TRBV5-1 to TRBJ1-2; TRBD1 might be the D (6 bases). Germline V gene lookup returns CDR1 SGHRS and CDR2 YFSETQ. V was clipped by 2 bases and J by 7 bases, with 15 bases between them. The CDR3 is 14 residues long. CDR3 sequence: CASSFKQGLSGYTF. The CDR3 DNA reads as TGCGCCAGCAGCTTCAAACAGGGTTTGTCTGGCTACACCTTC.

V and J are TRBV30 and TRBJ2-5; D might be TRBD1 (5 bases). CDR3 size: 13 residues. Trimming left V 1 base short and J 1 base short, with 7 bases between. Germline V lookup: CDR1 GTSNPN, CDR2 SVGIG (reference sequence). The CDR3 DNA reads TGTGCCTGGAGTGGGACATCCCAAGAGACCCAGTACTTC. Protein: CAWSGTSQETQYF.

This clonotype has just a few counts. The chain recombines TRBV4-1 with TRBJ2-1; either TRBD1 or TRBD2 may supply D (6 bases each). Trimming took off 3 bases at V and 4 bases at J, with 16 bases between the two ends. CDR1 and CDR2 (germline): MGHRA, YSYEKL. The CDR3 is made up of 16 amino acids. CDR3 sequence: CASSHSRGAWYNEQFF. The CDR3 region has the DNA TGCGCCAGCAGCCATTCGAGGGGGGCATGGTACAATGAGCAGTTCTTC.

This rearrangement joins TRBV20-1 to TRBJ2-3, with 13 nucleotides matching TRBD2. Trimming at V came to 5 bases and at J to 7 bases, leaving 12 bases not matched to a gene. The CDR3 is 16 amino acids. Germline loops: CDR1 DFQATT, CDR2 SNEGSKA (reference sequence). The CDR3 DNA is TGCAGTGCTTTCGCCCCTGGACTAGCGGGGGCGAATACGCAGTATTTT. Protein: CSAFAPGLAGANTQYF.

This clonotype was seen more than once but under ten times. The chain employs TRBV7-3 and TRBJ2-3, with TRBD2 matching 7 bases. V was clipped by 1 base and J by 6 bases; unmatched bases: 13. The CDR3 spans 17 residues. Germline lookup yields CDR1 SGHTA and CDR2 FQGTGA. As DNA, the CDR3 is TGTGCCAGCAGCTTAATGGCTAGCGGCCCGGGGTTGGATACGCAGTATTTT. Translating it yields CASSLMASGPGLDTQYF.

A few counts support this clonotype. The chain uses TRBV7-2 and TRBJ2-7; 8 bases are a match to TRBD2. With V trimmed by 7 bases and J by 7 bases, 6 bases remained unmatched. The CDR3 covers 12 residues. The V gene's germline CDR1 is SGHTA and CDR2 FQGNSA. The CDR3 DNA sequence: TGTGCCAGCACCGGGACGGGGGGGGAGCAGTACTTC. Translation: CASTGTGGEQYF.

The rearrangement links TRBV20-1 to TRBJ2-3; TRBD2 might be the D (5 bases). The CDR3 runs 13 residues. Trimming cost V 0 bases and J 4 bases, with 8 bases left between them. Germline values: CDR1 DFQATT, CDR2 SNEGSKA (reference sequence). The CDR3 nucleotides read TGCAGTGCTAGAGATTACGGGGCAGATACGCAGTATTTT. It encodes CSARDYGADTQYF.

This clonotype was observed a few times. V usage is TRBV28 and J usage is TRBJ2-1; 11 bases are shared with TRBD2. Trimming removed 1 base from V and 0 bases from J; junction bases left unmatched: 5. CDR3 length: 18 amino acids. Germline V gives CDR1 MDHEN, CDR2 SYDVKM. Here the CDR3 reads CASSLSWLAGGSYNEQFF. In nucleotides, the CDR3 is TGTGCCAGCAGTTTATCATGGCTAGCGGGAGGCTCCTACAATGAGCAGTTCTTC.

This clonotype was detected only a few times. A much larger clone is a single base away; this may be a read error. This sequence joins TRBV20-1 and TRBJ2-5; TRBD2 matches 9 bases. Germline V lookup: CDR1 DFQATT, CDR2 SNEGSKA (reference sequence). This CDR3 contains 14 residues. The trim removed 5 bases at V and 11 bases at J, leaving 15 bases unmatched. CDR3 coding DNA: TGCAGTGCTGAGACTAGCGGTCTTGGCGGTGAGCAGTACTTC. Protein product: CSAETSGLGGEQYF.

The rearrangement uses TRBV13 and TRBJ2-7; the match to TRBD2 covers 11 bases. In germline, CDR1 is PRHDT, CDR2 FYEKMQ (reference sequence). With 4 bases clipped from V and 2 bases from J, the junction kept 7 bases outside the gene matches. The CDR3 covers 16 residues. CDR3 DNA sequence: TGTGCCAGCAGCTCCGGGACTAGCGGTTTCACCTACGAGCAGTACTTC. It encodes CASSSGTSGFTYEQYF.

The V gene is TRBV29-1, the J gene TRBJ1-2; the D is unclear. The CDR3 has 15 amino acids. V shed 2 bases and J shed 0 bases, with 13 bases lying between them. The germline CDR1 and CDR2 sequences are SQVTM and ANQGSEA. The CDR3 nucleotides are TGCAGCGTTGAACCCCGCAGATGGACTAACTATGGCTACACCTTC. Translating it yields CSVEPRRWTNYGYTF.

This clonotype was observed many times. This may come from a read error, since a much larger clone is one base off. This chain joins TRBV20-1 and TRBJ2-5; TRBD2 matches at 8 bases. CDR1 DFQATT and CDR2 SNEGSKA come from the germline V gene (reference sequence). The CDR3 has 15 amino acids. Trimming removed 0 bases from V and 11 bases from J; junction bases left unmatched: 14. In nucleotides, the CDR3 is TGCAGTGCTAGAGATTGGGGAGCGGGAGTCCATGAGCAGTACTTC. Its translation is CSARDWGAGVHEQYF.

A few counts support this clonotype. This chain uses TRBV4-3 with TRBJ2-7; TRBD2 matches 8 bases. J lost 1 base, V lost 4 bases, and 6 bases had no gene match. Looked up from germline, CDR1 is LGHNA and CDR2 is YSLEER. CDR3 length: 15 residues. The CDR3 DNA reads as TGCGCCAGCAGCCGGAGCGGGAGTGGGTCCTACGAGCAGTACTTC. The encoded protein is CASSRSGSGSYEQYF.

This chain links TRBV6-5 with TRBJ1-6; the match to TRBD1 covers 7 bases. The CDR3 is 14 residues long. Germline lookup yields CDR1 MNHEY and CDR2 SVGAGI. J was trimmed by 8 bases and V by 8 bases; bases with no gene match: 9. CDR3 coding DNA: TGTGCCAGCGCCAGGGGGGCCAGGGATTCACCCCTCCACTTT. Protein: CASARGARDSPLHF.

This chain uses TRBV7-2 with TRBJ2-2, with a possible D match to TRBD1 (6 bases). The germline gives CDR1 SGHTA, CDR2 FQGNSA. This CDR3 is 14 amino acids long. Trimming stripped 5 bases from V and 6 bases from J, with 13 bases between. This CDR3 is CASSPTGLSGELFF. The DNA for the CDR3 is TGTGCCAGCAGCCCCACAGGGCTATCCGGGGAGCTGTTTTTT.

The gene calls are TRBV14 and TRBJ1-2; possibly TRBD1 for D (6 bases). The ends were cut back, 0 bases at V and 5 bases at J, with 19 bases in the middle. Per germline, CDR1 SGHDN and CDR2 FVKESK. This CDR3 has 17 residues. The CDR3: CASSQDQGHPNRYGYTF. In DNA form, the CDR3 reads TGTGCCAGCAGCCAAGATCAGGGACACCCGAACCGGTATGGCTACACCTTC. Full variable domain (missing parts from reference TRBV14 and TRBJ1-2): EAGVTQFPSHSVIEKGQTVTLRCDPISGHDNLYWYRRVMGKEIKFLLHFVKESKQDESGMPNNRFLAERTGGTYSTLKVQPAELEDSGVYFCASSQDQGHPNRYGYTFGSGTRLTVV.

The CDR3 spells CASSQVFGGLGQPQHF. The CDR3 DNA reads as TGCGCCAGCAGCCAAGTTTTCGGAGGGCTCGGTCAGCCCCAGCATTTT. This sequence joins TRBV4-3 and TRBJ1-5; D gene uncertain. V shed 1 base and J shed 6 bases, with 16 bases lying between them. Germline values: CDR1 LGHNA, CDR2 YSLEER. This CDR3 contains 16 residues.

This clonotype was detected a few times. The chain employs TRBV28 and TRBJ1-2, with no clear D. Trimming removed 5 bases from V and 7 bases from J, with 20 bases in between. Looked up from germline, CDR1 is MDHEN and CDR2 is SYDVKM. The CDR3 contains 15 residues. CDR3 coding DNA: TGTGCCAGCAGTCCCTCGGCAGTCTTAACTGCTGGCTACACCTTC. It translates to CASSPSAVLTAGYTF.

The rearrangement joins TRBV7-9 to TRBJ2-5; D may be TRBD1 or TRBD2 (5 bases each). Trimming stripped 5 bases from V and 3 bases from J, with 16 bases between. Germline CDR1 reads SEHNR; CDR2 reads FQNEAQ (reference sequence). The length of the CDR3 is 15 residues. CDR3 sequence (DNA): TGTGCCAGCAGCCGGGACCGTAAACGGGAAGAGACCCAGTACTTC. Translated: CASSRDRKREETQYF.

V gene TRBV20-1 combines with J gene TRBJ2-1, with D perhaps matching TRBD2 (6 bases). The germline CDR1 and CDR2 sequences are DFQATT and SNEGSKA (reference sequence). The CDR3 has 14 residues. V lost 0 bases and J 12 bases, leaving 18 bases between the germline ends. CDR3 loop: CSARDPSESFGQFF. The CDR3 DNA is TGCAGTGCTAGAGACCCTAGCGAGAGCTTTGGGCAGTTCTTC.

DNA for the CDR3: TGTGCCAGCTGCCGGCGTTTACCAAAAGAGACCCAGTACTTC. Its protein is CASCRRLPKETQYF. V usage is TRBV6-2 or TRBV6-3 and J usage is TRBJ2-5, with D unresolved. V lost 8 bases to trimming and J lost 3 bases, with 16 bases between them. This CDR3 has 14 residues. CDR1 is MNHEY, CDR2 SVGEGT, per germline.

A few counts support this clonotype. This chain connects TRBV20-1 to TRBJ1-2, with D perhaps matching TRBD1 (6 bases). The V end was cut by 5 bases, the J end by 2 bases, with 15 bases between. The CDR3 is 14 amino acids. Germline assignment: CDR1 DFQATT and CDR2 SNEGSKA (reference sequence). CDR3 sequence: CSAEHQGKNYGYTF. The CDR3 nucleotides read TGCAGTGCTGAGCATCAGGGGAAGAACTATGGCTACACCTTC.

This clonotype was picked up a small number of times. The V gene is TRBV7-3, the J gene TRBJ2-1; D might be TRBD1 (7 bases). Germline V CDR1 and CDR2: SGHTA, FQGTGA. Trimming left V 3 bases short and J 10 bases short, with 16 bases between. This CDR3 comprises 14 residues. The DNA of the CDR3 is TGTGCCAGCAGCTTCACCGGAGGGGGCAGCGAGCAGTTCTTC. As protein: CASSFTGGGSEQFF.

The V gene is TRBV28, the J gene TRBJ2-7; D is undetermined. Trimming removed 8 bases from V and 2 bases from J, with 13 bases in between. The CDR3 covers 13 residues. Germline CDR1 is MDHEN and CDR2 is SYDVKM. For the CDR3, the DNA is TGTGCCAGCCGGGCCCCACGGGCCTACGAGCAGTACTTC. It translates to CASRAPRAYEQYF.

The V gene is TRBV6-2 or TRBV6-3, the J gene TRBJ2-7, with 9 bases aligning to TRBD2. The CDR3 is 13 amino acids. Per the germline V gene, CDR1 is MNHEY and CDR2 is SVGEGT. The V segment lost 7 bases and the J segment 3 bases; nucleotides outside the gene matches: 4. The CDR3 DNA reads as TGTGCCAGCAAAGCTAGCGGGAACTACGAGCAGTACTTC. Its translation: CASKASGNYEQYF.

This clonotype was counted only a few times. V is TRBV29-1 and J is TRBJ2-1; maybe TRBD2 (5 bases). Germline-derived CDR1 and CDR2 are SQVTM and ANQGSEA. The CDR3 is made up of 14 amino acids. V was shortened by 2 bases and J by 7 bases, with 15 bases between the two germline ends. The CDR3 here is CSVEREGPGNEQFF. The CDR3 bases are TGCAGCGTTGAACGCGAGGGCCCGGGGAATGAGCAGTTCTTC.

In its sample, this clonotype was seen a few times. This sequence joins TRBV29-1 and TRBJ2-1, with 7 positions matching TRBD2. Per the germline V gene, CDR1 is SQVTM and CDR2 is ANQGSEA. V dropped 5 bases and J dropped 2; count of bases not matched to a gene: 6. The CDR3 extends over 14 amino acids. The CDR3 region has the DNA TGCAGCGTTACCGGCGGGAGCCCCTACAATGAGCAGTTCTTC. Translation: CSVTGGSPYNEQFF.

V and J are TRBV20-1 and TRBJ2-1, with 7 bases identical to TRBD2. V trimming: 0 bases; J trimming: 5 bases; junction bases outside the gene matches: 10. CDR3 length: 16 residues. Germline V gene data show CDR1 as DFQATT and CDR2 as SNEGSKA (reference sequence). The CDR3 nucleotides are TGCAGTGCTAGAGATGTGCTACTAGCGCTAAACAATGAGCAGTTCTTC. Protein product: CSARDVLLALNNEQFF.

The V gene is TRBV4-1, the J gene TRBJ2-7; 7 bases are shared with TRBD2. This CDR3 is built from 18 residues. Trimming cost V 4 bases and J 7 bases; bases outside gene matches: 22. The V gene's germline CDR1 is MGHRA and CDR2 YSYEKL. CDR3 sequence reads: CASSLIQPSAGVSNEQYF. CDR3 nucleotide sequence: TGCGCCAGCAGCCTAATACAGCCCTCGGCGGGAGTGTCAAATGAGCAGTACTTC.